This T cell receptor beta chain was captured in a study of blood T cell repertoires in COVID-19. Whole-study context: Specimens from acute and convalescent COVID-19 originated in the United States, Italy and Spain. In each case, the material was cDNA or gDNA derived from T cells, B-cell-depleted T cells, or PBMCs.

With V trimmed by 4 bases and J by 4 bases, 3 bases remained unmatched. The germline gives CDR1 LGHNA, CDR2 YSLEER. This CDR3 spans 14 amino acids. Original processing notes: How many nucleated cells were present was estimated from reference gene primer amplification. The table came from immunoSEQ multiplex PCR; TCRdb's copy has only in-frame clones and leaves some out. D and trimming come from the DNA, and the V and J calls and clone size come from that table. The sample consists of some 300,000 clones, about 91% of them appearing once. The genes are TRBV4-3 and TRBJ2-5; 10 bases align to TRBD2. Source material: peripheral blood. This sequence was found in a woman aged 25 to 45 who had recovered from COVID-19. The CDR3 bases are TGCGCCAGCAGCCGAGCGGGGGGGCGAGAGACCCAGTACTTC. Its protein product is CASSRAGGRETQYF.